This TCR beta chain was identified in a study of cytomegalovirus exposure and HLA in healthy donors. Background on the study: Early released data comprised 80 million to 100 million unique TCRs from HLA-typed donors.

As regards this clone: Its antigen remains unidentified.

Nominal health characterized the donors when sampled, though unrecorded immune exposures were likely. CDR1 SGDLS and CDR2 YYNGEE come from the germline V gene. Trimming cost V 3 bases and J 1 base, with 10 bases left between them. CDR3 length: 14 amino acids. PCR employed 60 Vbeta and 13 Jbeta primers. Only in-frame clones appear in the TCRdb table, and some are missing; sequencing was by immunoSEQ multiplex PCR. The sample comprises 220,000 or so clones, about 74% of which are singletons, and less than 2% rests with the top ten. Study results and limitations: Reports indicated that the classifier achieved high specificity and sensitivity in diagnosing cytomegalovirus status.

The sequence was collected from a woman in her twenties or thirties in good health and CMV-seronegative. V usage is TRBV9 and J usage is TRBJ1-1; D gene ambiguous. The sample consisted of PBMCs. CDR3 DNA: TGTGCCAGCAGCGGGGCCGGCCAGAACACTGAAGCTTTCTTT. Encoded protein: CASSGAGQNTEAFF.